The next 10 T cell receptor beta chains were all read from a single sample in a study of T cell responses to AZD1222 COVID-19 vaccine. Generated by immunoSEQ multiplex PCR, the TCRdb table keeps only in-frame clones and is missing some. This sample has approximately 170,000 clones, with around 90% found just once. The starting material was peripheral blood, obtained 28 days after the second AZD1222 dose. The receptors here all came from an adult who received the AZD1222 COVID-19 vaccine.

J is TRBJ2-3 and V is TRBV9; the match to TRBD2 covers 7 bases. The germline CDR1 and CDR2 sequences are SGDLS and YYNGEE. The V segment lost 3 bases and the J segment 2 bases; nucleotides outside the gene matches: 6. CDR3 length: 15 residues. CDR3 sequence: CASSGQRGPTDTQYF. For the CDR3, the DNA is TGTGCCAGCAGCGGCCAGCGGGGTCCCACAGATACGCAGTATTTT. The full variable domain, rest sourced from reference TRBV9 and TRBJ2-3, is DSGVTQTPKHLITATGQRVTLRCSPRSGDLSVYWYQQSLDQGLQFLIQYYNGEERAKGNILERFSAQQFPDLHSELNLSSLELGDSALYFCASSGQRGPTDTQYFGPGTRLTVL.

The gene calls are TRBV7-9 and TRBJ2-7; 10 bases fit TRBD1. Germline assignment: CDR1 SEHNR and CDR2 FQNEAQ (reference sequence). The V and J ends lost 6 bases and 3 bases, in that order; junction bases with no gene match: 5. The length of the CDR3 is 14 residues. The chain's CDR3 is CASRAGTGDYEQYF. CDR3 bases: TGTGCCAGCAGGGCCGGGACAGGGGACTACGAGCAGTACTTC.

This sequence joins TRBV11-2 and TRBJ2-2; D uncertain. The V end was cut by 1 base, the J end by 5 bases, with 17 bases between. Germline V gene sequence: CDR1 SGHAT, CDR2 FQNNGV. The CDR3 is 17 residues long. The CDR3 loop is CASSLGFKVPITGELFF. CDR3 bases: TGTGCCAGCAGCTTAGGATTCAAAGTACCAATTACCGGGGAGCTGTTTTTT.

This clone appeared a single time. The chain employs TRBV6-1 and TRBJ1-5, with D possibly matching TRBD1 (5 bases). The length of the CDR3 is 17 residues. Germline assignment: CDR1 MNHNS and CDR2 SASEGT. Trimming stripped 2 bases from V and 5 bases from J, with 19 bases between. The CDR3 region is CASSEYGVIQVHQPQHF. In nucleotides, the CDR3 is TGTGCCAGCAGTGAATATGGCGTGATACAGGTACATCAGCCCCAGCATTTT.

CDR3 residues: CASQRTGYATDTQYF. The CDR3, as DNA: TGTGCCAGTCAACGGACGGGCTATGCCACAGATACGCAGTATTTT. This chain links TRBV19 with TRBJ2-3; no reliable D call. The CDR3 runs to 15 residues. Germline V gene data show CDR1 as LNHDA and CDR2 as SQIVND (reference sequence). Between the trimmed V and J ends, which lost 8 bases and 2 bases, there was a span of 17 bases.

The chain has TRBV15 and TRBJ1-2; no definite D call. Germline V gene lookup returns CDR1 LNHNV and CDR2 YYDKDF (reference sequence). V was clipped by 0 bases and J by 6 bases, with 14 bases between them. The CDR3 loop spans 15 amino acids. CDR3 protein: CATSRDVSFGDGYTF. The CDR3 DNA is TGTGCCACCAGCAGAGATGTATCGTTCGGAGATGGCTACACCTTC. The full variable domain, in which reference TRBV15 and TRBJ1-2 provide the parts outside the CDR3, is DAMVIQNPRYQVTQFGKPVTLSCSQTLNHNVMYWYQQKSSQAPKLLFHYYDKDFNNEADTPDNFQSRRPNTSFCFLDIRSPGLGDTAMYLCATSRDVSFGDGYTFGSGTRLTVV.

The CDR3 DNA sequence: TGTGCCAGCGCGGACGGGAACTACGAGCAGTACTTC. Translated: CASADGNYEQYF. This sequence joins TRBV5-4 and TRBJ2-7, with a possible D match to TRBD2 (5 bases). This CDR3 region has 12 residues. Trimming took off 7 bases at V and 3 bases at J, with 11 bases between the two ends. The germline gives CDR1 SGHNT, CDR2 YYREEE (reference sequence). Using reference TRBV5-4 and TRBJ2-7 for the parts outside the CDR3, the full variable domain is ETGVTQSPTHLIKTRGQQVTLRCSSQSGHNTVSWYQQALGQGPQFIFQYYREEENGRGNFPPRFSGLQFPNYSSELNVNALELDDSALYLCASADGNYEQYFGPGTRLTVT.

The chain couples TRBV27 to TRBJ1-1; 10 bases map to TRBD1. Germline values: CDR1 MNHEY, CDR2 SMNVEV (reference sequence). CDR3 length: 14 residues. Germline trimming cut 5 bases from V and 2 bases from J; bases unmatched to any gene: 2. Here the CDR3 DNA reads TGTGCCAGCAGTGGGGACAGGGGCAACACTGAAGCTTTCTTT. This gives the protein CASSGDRGNTEAFF.

The chain carries TRBV19 and TRBJ1-4; D unclear. CDR3 length equals 15 residues. Germline V gene data show CDR1 as LNHDA and CDR2 as SQIVND (reference sequence). Deletions cut 5 bases from V and 10 bases from J, with 20 bases between. CDR3 sequence reads: CASSAAGVLRGKLFF. For the CDR3, the DNA is TGTGCCAGTAGTGCGGCGGGAGTCCTGCGCGGAAAACTGTTTTTT.

The rearrangement joins TRBV27 to TRBJ1-6; 9 nucleotides agree with TRBD1. The CDR3 has 14 residues. The junction had 11 bases not matched to a gene; V was cut back by 9 bases and J by 11 bases. Germline V lookup: CDR1 MNHEY, CDR2 SMNVEV (reference sequence). CDR3 DNA sequence: TGTGCCAGGGAGGGACAGGGTGATCGGACACCCCTCCACTTT. Residues: CAREGQGDRTPLHF.